The clone carrying this T cell receptor (beta chain) was seen more than once but under ten times. The CDR3 contains 15 residues. Trimming removed 3 bases from V and 5 bases from J; junction bases left unmatched: 7. This sample is part of a study of spatial heterogeneity in lung cancer. Stated time point: blood at routine non-recurrence follow-up after resection. A single record per CDR3 protein comes from TCRdb applying MiXCR to the 5' RACE reads. Of about 43,000 distinct CDR3 sequences detected, under 25% appear once; the ten largest clones hold more than 7%. The V and J genes are TRBV12-3 or TRBV12-4 and TRBJ1-3, with 7 bases identical to TRBD1. The TCR comes from a female donor with early-stage non-small cell lung cancer. The sample was PBMCs, taken at follow-up. CDR3 residues: CASSFIRQGRNTIYF. The CDR3 DNA is TGTGCCAGCAGTTTTATACGACAGGGACGAAACACCATATATTTT.